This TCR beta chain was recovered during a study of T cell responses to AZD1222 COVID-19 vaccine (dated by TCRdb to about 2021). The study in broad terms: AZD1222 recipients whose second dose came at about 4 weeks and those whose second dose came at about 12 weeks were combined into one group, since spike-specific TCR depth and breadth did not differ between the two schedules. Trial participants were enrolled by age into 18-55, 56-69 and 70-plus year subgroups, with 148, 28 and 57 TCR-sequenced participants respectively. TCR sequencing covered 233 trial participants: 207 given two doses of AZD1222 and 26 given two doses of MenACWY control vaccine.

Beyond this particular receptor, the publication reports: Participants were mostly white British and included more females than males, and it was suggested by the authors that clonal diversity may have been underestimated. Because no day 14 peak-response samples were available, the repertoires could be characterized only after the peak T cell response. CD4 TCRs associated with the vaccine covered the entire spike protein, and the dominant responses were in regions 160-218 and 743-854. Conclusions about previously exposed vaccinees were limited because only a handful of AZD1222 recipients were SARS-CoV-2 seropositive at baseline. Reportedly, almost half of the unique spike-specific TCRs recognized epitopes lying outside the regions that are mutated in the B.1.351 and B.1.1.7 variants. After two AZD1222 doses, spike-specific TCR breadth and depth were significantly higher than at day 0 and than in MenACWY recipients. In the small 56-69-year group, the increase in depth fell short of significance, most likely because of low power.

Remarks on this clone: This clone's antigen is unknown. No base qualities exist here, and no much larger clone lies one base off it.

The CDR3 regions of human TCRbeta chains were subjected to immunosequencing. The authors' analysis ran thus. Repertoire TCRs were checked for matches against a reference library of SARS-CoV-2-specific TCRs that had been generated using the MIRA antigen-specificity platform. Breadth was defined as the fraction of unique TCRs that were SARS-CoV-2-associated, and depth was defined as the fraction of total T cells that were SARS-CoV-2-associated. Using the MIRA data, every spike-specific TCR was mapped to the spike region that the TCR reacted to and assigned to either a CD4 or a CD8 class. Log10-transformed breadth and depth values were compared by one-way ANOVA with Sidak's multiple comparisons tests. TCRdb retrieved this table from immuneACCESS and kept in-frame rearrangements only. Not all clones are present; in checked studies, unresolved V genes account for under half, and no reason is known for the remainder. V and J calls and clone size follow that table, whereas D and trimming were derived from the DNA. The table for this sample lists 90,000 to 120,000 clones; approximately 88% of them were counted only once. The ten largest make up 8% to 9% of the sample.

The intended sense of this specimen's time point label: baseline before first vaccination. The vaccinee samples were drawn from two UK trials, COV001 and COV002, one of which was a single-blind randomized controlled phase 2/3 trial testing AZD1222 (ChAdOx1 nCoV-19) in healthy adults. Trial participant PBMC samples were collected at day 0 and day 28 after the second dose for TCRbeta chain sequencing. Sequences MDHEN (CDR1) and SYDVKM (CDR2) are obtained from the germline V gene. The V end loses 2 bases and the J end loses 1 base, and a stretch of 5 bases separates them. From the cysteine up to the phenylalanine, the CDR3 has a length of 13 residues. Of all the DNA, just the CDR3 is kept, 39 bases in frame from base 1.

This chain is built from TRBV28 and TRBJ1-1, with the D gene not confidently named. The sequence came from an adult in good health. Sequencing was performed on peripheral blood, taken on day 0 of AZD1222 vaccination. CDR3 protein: CASSLMPNTEAFF. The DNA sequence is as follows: TGTGCCAGCAGTTTAATGCCGAACACTGAAGCTTTCTTT.